This T cell receptor beta chain derives from a study of graft-versus-host responses after intestinal transplantation. Overall study results and limits: In recipient marrow, GvH clones were found, and some appeared first in ileum or blood.

About this clone: Antigen unknown.

Measured with immunoSEQ multiplex PCR; TCRdb has only the in-frame clones, and not every one. Among 85,000 to 100,000 clones, around 90% were seen once, and the ten largest hold 0.3% to 0.35%. Sequences were derived from unstimulated CD4+ T cells sorted from spleen or lymph node cells, sampled before transplant. This TCR derives from a human donor who was the organ donor for an intestinal transplant.

Here the CDR3 reads CASRKLDSTAKNIQYF. CDR3 nucleotides: TGCGCCAGCAGGAAACTCGACAGTACCGCCAAAAACATTCAGTACTTC. The gene calls are TRBV10-2 and TRBJ2-4, with a possible D match to TRBD1 (5 bases). CDR3 size: 16 residues. Germline V gives CDR1 WSHSY, CDR2 SAAADI. The ends were cut back, 6 bases at V and 1 base at J, with 16 bases in the middle.